This T cell receptor (beta chain) was observed in a study of blood T cell repertoires in COVID-19. Clones were read by immunoSEQ multiplex PCR, and TCRdb kept only the in-frame ones, dropping some. Of roughly 110,000 clones in the sample, approximately 81% were seen once. This CDR3 contains 15 residues. Germline assignment: CDR1 SGHRS and CDR2 YFSETQ. Trimming cost V 4 bases and J 0 bases, with 13 bases left between them. The chain uses TRBV5-1 and TRBJ1-1; weak D call: TRBD1 (6 bases). This clonotype originated in a human donor in a cohort sampled during active COVID-19. Sequencing was done on a sample of peripheral blood. Written as DNA, the CDR3 is TGCGCCAGCAGCCCCACCACAGGGTTGAACACTGAAGCTTTCTTT. It translates to CASSPTTGLNTEAFF.